This T cell receptor beta chain was sequenced for a study of control samples from healthy donors and cancer patients. This CDR3 is built from 13 residues. Trimming removed 4 bases at V and 6 bases at J, with 9 bases between. The germline V gene has CDR1 SNHLY and CDR2 FYNNEI. The method was immunoSEQ multiplex PCR; TCRdb's version includes in-frame clones alone and lacks a portion of them. The sample carries some 150,000 clones, roughly 94% recorded once. The clonotype originates from a middle-aged man in good health. The rearrangement uses TRBV2 and TRBJ2-2; D perhaps matches TRBD2 (6 bases). What was sequenced was blood. CDR3 coding DNA: TGTGCCAGCAGTGGGAGGGTCGCCGGGGAGCTGTTTTTT. Its translation: CASSGRVAGELFF. The full variable domain, in which reference TRBV2 and TRBJ2-2 provide the parts outside the CDR3, is EPEVTQTPSHQVTQMGQEVILRCVPISNHLYFYWYRQILGQKVEFLVSFYNNEISEKSEIFDDQFSVERPDGSNFTLKIRSTKLEDSAMYFCASSGRVAGELFFGEGSRLTVL.